The clone carrying this T cell receptor (beta chain) was found once. The CDR3 covers 12 residues. V shed 7 bases and J 9 bases; nucleotides not matched to a gene: 5. Germline V gene lookup returns CDR1 MDHEN and CDR2 SYDVKM. The sample originates from a study of blood T cell repertoires in COVID-19. This table comes from immunoSEQ multiplex PCR, and its TCRdb copy is limited to in-frame clones, with some not included. The table records fewer than 350,000 clones, around 90% of them present only once. The V call is TRBV28, the J call TRBJ2-1; 8 nucleotides align to TRBD2. This TCR derives from a woman aged 18-29 years with acute COVID-19. The sample consisted of PBMCs or T cells enriched from blood (not recorded which). The CDR3 DNA reads TGTGCCAGCACGAGCGGGAGTGGTGAGCAGTTCTTC. This codes for CASTSGSGEQFF.